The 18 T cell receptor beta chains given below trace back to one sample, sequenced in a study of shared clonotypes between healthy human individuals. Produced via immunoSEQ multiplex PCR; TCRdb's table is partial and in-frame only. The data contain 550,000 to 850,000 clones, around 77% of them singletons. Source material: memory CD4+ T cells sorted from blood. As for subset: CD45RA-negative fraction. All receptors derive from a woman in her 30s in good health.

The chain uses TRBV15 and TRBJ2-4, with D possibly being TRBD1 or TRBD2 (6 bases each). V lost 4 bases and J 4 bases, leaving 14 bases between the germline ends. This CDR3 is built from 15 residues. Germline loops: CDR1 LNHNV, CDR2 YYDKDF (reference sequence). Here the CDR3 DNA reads TGTGCCACCAGCACGGTGGGGGGCGGAAAAAACATTCAGTACTTC. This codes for CATSTVGGGKNIQYF.

Here the CDR3 reads CSVREVGNTIYF. The CDR3, as DNA: TGCAGCGTGCGGGAAGTTGGAAACACCATATATTTT. This chain uses TRBV29-1 with TRBJ1-3; D remains unclear. Germline CDR1 reads SQVTM; CDR2 reads ANQGSEA. Trimming cost V 6 bases and J 3 bases, with 9 bases left between them. This CDR3 spans 12 amino acids.

CDR3 nucleotide sequence: TGTGCCAGCAGCCACCCCTCGATCTATGGCTACACCTTC. Encoded protein: CASSHPSIYGYTF. The chain carries TRBV5-4 and TRBJ1-2; D not resolved. CDR1 and CDR2 (germline): SGHNT, YYREEE (reference sequence). This CDR3 is built from 13 residues. V gave up 4 bases and J gave up 4 bases, with 11 bases separating them. Supplemented by reference TRBV5-4 and TRBJ1-2, the full variable domain reads ETGVTQSPTHLIKTRGQQVTLRCSSQSGHNTVSWYQQALGQGPQFIFQYYREEENGRGNFPPRFSGLQFPNYSSELNVNALELDDSALYLCASSHPSIYGYTFGSGTRLTVV.

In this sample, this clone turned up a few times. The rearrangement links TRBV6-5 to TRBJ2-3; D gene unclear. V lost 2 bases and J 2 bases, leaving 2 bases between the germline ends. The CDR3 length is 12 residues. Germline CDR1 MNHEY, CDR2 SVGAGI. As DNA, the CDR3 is TGTGCCAGCAGTTACAACACAGATACGCAGTATTTT. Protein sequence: CASSYNTDTQYF.

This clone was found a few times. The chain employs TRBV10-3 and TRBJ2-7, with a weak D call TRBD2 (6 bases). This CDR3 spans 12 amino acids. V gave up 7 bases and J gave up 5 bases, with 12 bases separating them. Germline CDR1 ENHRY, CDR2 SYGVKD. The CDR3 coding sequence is TGTGCCATCAAGGCGGGAACGGACGAGCAGTACTTC. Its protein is CAIKAGTDEQYF.

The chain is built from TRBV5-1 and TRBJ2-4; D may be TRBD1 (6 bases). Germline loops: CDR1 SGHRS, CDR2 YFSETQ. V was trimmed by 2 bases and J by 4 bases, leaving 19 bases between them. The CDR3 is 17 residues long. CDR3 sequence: CASSFGDFGQLKNIQYF. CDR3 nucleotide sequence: TGCGCCAGCAGCTTCGGGGATTTTGGACAGCTAAAAAACATTCAGTACTTC.

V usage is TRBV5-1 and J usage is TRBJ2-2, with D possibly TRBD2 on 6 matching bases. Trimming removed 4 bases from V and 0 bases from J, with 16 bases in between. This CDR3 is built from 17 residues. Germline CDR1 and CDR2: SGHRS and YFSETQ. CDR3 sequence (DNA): TGCGCCAGCAGCCCCCATTTAGCGGAAACGAACACCGGGGAGCTGTTTTTT. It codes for CASSPHLAETNTGELFF.

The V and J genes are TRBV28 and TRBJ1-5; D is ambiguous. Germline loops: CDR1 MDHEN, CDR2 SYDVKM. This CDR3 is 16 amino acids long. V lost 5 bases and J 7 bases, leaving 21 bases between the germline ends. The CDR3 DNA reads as TGTGCCAGCAGTCCAACCCCCGAGGAGGTTTTGCAGCCCCAGCATTTT. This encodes CASSPTPEEVLQPQHF. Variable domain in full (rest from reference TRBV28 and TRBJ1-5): DVKVTQSSRYLVKRTGEKVFLECVQDMDHENMFWYRQDPGLGLRLIYFSYDVKMKEKGDIPEGYSVSREKKERFSLILESASTNQTSMYLCASSPTPEEVLQPQHFGDGTRLSIL.

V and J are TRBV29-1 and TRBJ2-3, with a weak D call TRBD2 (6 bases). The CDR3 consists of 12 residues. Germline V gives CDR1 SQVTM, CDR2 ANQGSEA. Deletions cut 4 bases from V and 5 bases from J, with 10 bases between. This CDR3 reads CSVGAGGDTQYF. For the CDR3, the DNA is TGCAGCGTTGGAGCCGGGGGAGATACGCAGTATTTT.

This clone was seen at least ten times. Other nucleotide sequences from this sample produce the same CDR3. CDR3 residues: CASGDYEQYF. The CDR3 DNA is TGTGCCAGCGGGGATTACGAGCAGTACTTC. The J gene is TRBJ2-7, the V gene TRBV19; D might be TRBD2 (5 bases). The CDR3 spans 10 residues. Trimming left V 9 bases short and J 4 bases short, with 7 bases between. The germline CDR1 and CDR2 sequences are LNHDA and SQIVND (reference sequence).

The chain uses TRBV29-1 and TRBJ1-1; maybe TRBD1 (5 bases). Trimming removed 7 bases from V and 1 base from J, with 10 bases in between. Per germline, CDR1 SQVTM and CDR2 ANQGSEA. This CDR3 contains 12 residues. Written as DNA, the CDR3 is TGCAGCGCCCGACAGTCGAACACTGAAGCTTTCTTT. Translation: CSARQSNTEAFF. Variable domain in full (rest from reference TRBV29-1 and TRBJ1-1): SAVISQKPSRDICQRGTSLTIQCQVDSQVTMMFWYRQQPGQSLTLIATANQGSEATYESGFVIDKFPISRPNLTFSTLTVSNMSPEDSSIYLCSARQSNTEAFFGQGTRLTVV.

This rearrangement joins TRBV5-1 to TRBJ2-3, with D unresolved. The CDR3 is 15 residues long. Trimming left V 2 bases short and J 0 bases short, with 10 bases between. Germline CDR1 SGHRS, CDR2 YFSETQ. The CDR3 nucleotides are TGCGCCAGCAGCTTCCAACGGCCTAGCACAGATACGCAGTATTTT. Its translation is CASSFQRPSTDTQYF.

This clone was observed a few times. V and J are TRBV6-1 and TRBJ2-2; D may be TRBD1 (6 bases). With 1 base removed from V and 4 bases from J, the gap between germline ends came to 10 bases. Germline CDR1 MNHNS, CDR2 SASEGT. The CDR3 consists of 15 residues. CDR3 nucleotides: TGTGCCAGCAGTGAAGTTGTAGGGGGCACCGGGGAGCTGTTTTTT. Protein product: CASSEVVGGTGELFF.

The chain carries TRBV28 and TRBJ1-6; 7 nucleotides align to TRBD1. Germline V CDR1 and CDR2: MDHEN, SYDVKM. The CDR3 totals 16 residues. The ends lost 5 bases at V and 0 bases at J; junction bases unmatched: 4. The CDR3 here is CASSRTGNSYNSPLHF. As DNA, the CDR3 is TGTGCCAGCAGTCGGACAGGAAACTCCTATAATTCACCCCTCCACTTT.

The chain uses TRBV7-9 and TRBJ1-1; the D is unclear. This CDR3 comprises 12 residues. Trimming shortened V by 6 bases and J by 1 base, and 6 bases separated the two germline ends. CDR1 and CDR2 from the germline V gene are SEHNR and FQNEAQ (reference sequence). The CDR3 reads CASRAGNTEAFF. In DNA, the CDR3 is TGTGCCAGCAGAGCCGGGAACACTGAAGCTTTCTTT. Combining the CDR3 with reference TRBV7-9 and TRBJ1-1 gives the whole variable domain DTGVSQNPRHKITKRGQNVTFRCDPISEHNRLYWYRQTLGQGPEFLTYFQNEAQLEKSRLLSDRFSAERPKGSFSTLEIQRTEQGDSAMYLCASRAGNTEAFFGQGTRLTVV.

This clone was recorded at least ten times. The CDR3 here is CASSQVTSGTPSYEQYF. DNA for the CDR3: TGTGCCAGCAGCCAAGTGACTAGCGGGACCCCCTCCTACGAGCAGTACTTC. The chain couples TRBV4-2 to TRBJ2-7; 11 bases match TRBD2. Germline values: CDR1 LGHNA, CDR2 YNFKEQ. Trimming at V came to 1 base and at J to 0 bases, leaving 5 bases not matched to a gene. This CDR3 has 17 amino acids.

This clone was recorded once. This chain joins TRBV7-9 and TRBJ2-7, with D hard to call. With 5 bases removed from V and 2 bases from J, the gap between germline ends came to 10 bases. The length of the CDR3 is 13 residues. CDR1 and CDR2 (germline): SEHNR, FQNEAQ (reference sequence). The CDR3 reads CASSPQATYEQYF. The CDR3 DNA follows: TGTGCCAGCAGCCCCCAGGCAACCTACGAGCAGTACTTC.

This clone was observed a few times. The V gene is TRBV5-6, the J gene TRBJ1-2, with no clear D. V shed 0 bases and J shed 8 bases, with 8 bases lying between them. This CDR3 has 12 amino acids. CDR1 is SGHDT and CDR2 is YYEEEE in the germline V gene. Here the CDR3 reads CASSLAETGYTF. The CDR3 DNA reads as TGTGCCAGCAGCTTGGCCGAGACAGGCTACACCTTC.